Listed below are T cell receptor beta chains from one sample, sequenced in a study of OX40 agonist ivuxolimab in advanced cancers. Method: immunoSEQ multiplex PCR; TCRdb's copy keeps in-frame clones and lacks some. This table has about 47,000 clones, roughly 90% appearing once. This sample comprised CD4+ or CD8+ T cells sorted from blood, obtained in a trial of the OX40 agonist ivuxolimab. Source of these receptors: an adult with an advanced solid tumor such as melanoma, head and neck, liver or kidney cancer. Each CDR3 is given with its conserved first and last residue. Each record gives: clone size, D gene, J gene, V gene, CDR3 protein, CDR3 DNA. The D gene is left open where the match is weak. Clone size is shown for a subset of rows, as once, few, many or a class of expanded clone.

few | NA | TRBJ1-5 | TRBV7-9 | CASSQWDGYNQPQHF | TGTGCCAGCAGCCAATGGGACGGCTACAATCAGCCCCAGCATTTT
once | NA | TRBJ2-4 | TRBV28 | CASSRQAYSKNIQYF | TGTGCCAGCAGCCGACAGGCCTATAGCAAAAACATTCAGTACTTC
once | NA | TRBJ1-5 | TRBV19 | CASTTGGGRYQPQHF | TGTGCCAGTACAACTGGGGGGGGGCGGTATCAGCCCCAGCATTTT
NA | NA | TRBJ1-1 | TRBV7-2 | CASSFGTVNTEAFF | TGTGCCAGCAGCTTCGGGACGGTGAACACTGAAGCTTTCTTT
NA | TRBD2 | TRBJ2-1 | TRBV4-1 | CASSPIPSGAYNEQFF | TGCGCCAGCAGCCCGATCCCTAGCGGAGCCTACAATGAGCAGTTCTTC
NA | TRBD2 | TRBJ2-7 | TRBV5-6 | CASSPTSGSSYEQYF | TGTGCCAGCAGCCCGACTAGCGGGAGTTCCTACGAGCAGTACTTC
NA | TRBD2 | TRBJ2-3 | TRBV9 | CASSPRLAGGGDTQYF | TGTGCCAGCAGCCCCAGACTAGCGGGAGGGGGAGATACGCAGTATTTT
NA | TRBD2 | TRBJ2-1 | TRBV7-2 | CASTTRAGLASEQFF | TGTGCCAGCACCACCCGCGCGGGACTAGCGTCTGAGCAGTTCTTC
NA | NA | TRBJ1-2 | TRBV18 | CASSRPQGAYTF | TGTGCCAGCTCACGACCACAGGGTGCCTACACCTTC
NA | TRBD2 | TRBJ2-5 | TRBV18 | CASSPQLAEQETQYF | TGTGCCAGCTCACCCCAGCTAGCGGAACAAGAGACCCAGTACTTC
NA | NA | TRBJ2-5 | TRBV6-1 | CASSGANPGWETQYF | TGTGCCAGCAGTGGGGCCAACCCGGGTTGGGAGACCCAGTACTTC
NA | NA | TRBJ1-2 | TRBV7-3 | CASAQLGGDHRGYTF | TGTGCCAGCGCCCAACTAGGGGGGGATCATCGTGGCTACACCTTC
NA | TRBD2 | TRBJ2-1 | TRBV9 | CASSVGTVAGDNEQFF | TGTGCCAGCAGCGTAGGGACGGTAGCGGGGGACAATGAGCAGTTCTTC
NA | NA | TRBJ1-3 | TRBV4-2 | CASSQDHASGNTIYF | TGTGCCAGCAGCCAAGATCACGCCTCTGGAAACACCATATATTTT
NA | TRBD1 | TRBJ1-1 | TRBV6-5 | CASRWTGNTEAFF | TGTGCCAGCAGATGGACAGGGAACACTGAAGCTTTCTTT
NA | NA | TRBJ1-2 | TRBV7-3 | CASSPLDGTYGYTF | TGTGCCAGCAGCCCCCTCGACGGGACCTATGGCTACACCTTC
few | NA | TRBJ1-1 | TRBV18 | CASSPSGKAEQAFF | TGTGCCAGCTCACCATCCGGGAAGGCGGAGCAAGCTTTCTTT
NA | TRBD1 | TRBJ1-4 | TRBV5-1 | CASSTGQGAEKLFF | TGCGCCAGCAGCACCGGACAGGGGGCTGAAAAACTGTTTTTT
NA | NA | TRBJ2-6 | TRBV11-2 | CASSWSLDISGANVLTF | TGTGCCAGCAGCTGGTCGCTCGATATCTCTGGGGCCAACGTCCTGACTTTC
NA | NA | TRBJ1-2 | TRBV27 | CASSYTSLGGYTF | TGTGCCAGCAGTTACACATCCCTTGGTGGCTACACCTTC
once | TRBD1 | TRBJ2-7 | TRBV5-1 | CASSLVTGSYEQYF | TGCGCCAGCAGCTTGGTGACAGGGTCCTACGAGCAGTACTTC
NA | TRBD2 | TRBJ2-7 | TRBV6-6 | CASRDRGSGAYEQYF | TGTGCCAGCAGGGACCGCGGTAGCGGGGCCTACGAGCAGTACTTC
NA | NA | TRBJ2-7 | TRBV18 | CASSIGYVYEQYF | TGTGCCAGCTCAATAGGGTATGTCTACGAGCAGTACTTC
NA | TRBD1 | TRBJ2-7 | TRBV2 | CATGQGAYEQYF | TGTGCCACCGGACAGGGGGCCTACGAGCAGTACTTC
once | NA | TRBJ2-1 | TRBV5-1 | CASSLYSEGNEQFF | TGCGCCAGCAGCTTGTATAGTGAGGGCAATGAGCAGTTCTTC
NA | NA | TRBJ2-7 | TRBV25-1 | CASSESVAPYEQYF | TGTGCCAGCAGTGAATCAGTAGCCCCCTACGAGCAGTACTTC
NA | TRBD1 | TRBJ1-2 | TRBV27 | CASSKLGQGEGYGYTF | TGTGCCAGCAGTAAACTGGGACAGGGAGAAGGCTATGGCTACACCTTC
NA | NA | TRBJ2-3 | TRBV4-2 | CASSQRGRPTDTQYF | TGTGCCAGCAGCCAACGGGGACGCCCCACAGATACGCAGTATTTT
NA | NA | TRBJ1-1 | TRBV7-3 | CASSLTYGGGTEAFF | TGTGCCAGCAGCTTAACGTATGGAGGGGGCACTGAAGCTTTCTTT
NA | NA | TRBJ2-3 | TRBV9 | CASSVWVESDTQYF | TGTGCCAGCAGCGTTTGGGTGGAATCAGATACGCAGTATTTT
few | NA | TRBJ2-5 | TRBV11-3 | CASSLVVYNSQETQYF | TGTGCCAGCAGCTTAGTCGTCTACAACAGCCAAGAGACCCAGTACTTC
NA | NA | TRBJ2-5 | TRBV18 | CASGHQETQYF | TGTGCCAGCGGGCACCAAGAGACCCAGTACTTC
once | NA | TRBJ1-1 | TRBV7-8 | CASSSQTMNTEAFF | TGTGCCAGCAGCTCTCAGACCATGAACACTGAAGCTTTCTTT
NA | TRBD2 | TRBJ2-7 | TRBV4-1 | CASSQDGYRLADAYEQYF | TGCGCCAGCAGCCAAGACGGGTATCGGCTAGCGGATGCCTACGAGCAGTACTTC
NA | TRBD2 | TRBJ2-3 | TRBV7-6 | CASSLGAGGPDTQYF | TGTGCCAGCAGCTTAGGGGCGGGAGGACCAGATACGCAGTATTTT
NA | NA | TRBJ1-2 | TRBV29-1 | CSTAEGYGYTF | TGCAGCACGGCCGAGGGGTATGGCTACACCTTC
NA | TRBD2 | TRBJ2-1 | TRBV11-2 | CASSSLGLADNEQFF | TGTGCCAGCAGCTCCCTCGGACTAGCGGACAATGAGCAGTTCTTC
NA | TRBD1 | TRBJ2-3 | TRBV4-2 | CASSVGGRDTQYF | TGTGCCAGCAGCGTAGGGGGCCGCGATACGCAGTATTTT
NA | TRBD2 | TRBJ2-5 | TRBV2 | CASSGTSPQETQYF | TGTGCCAGCAGTGGGACTAGCCCCCAAGAGACCCAGTACTTC
NA | TRBD1 | TRBJ2-1 | TRBV7-2 | CASSTSGTGGRGQFF | TGTGCCAGCAGCACCTCCGGGACAGGGGGCAGGGGGCAGTTCTTC
NA | TRBD2 | TRBJ2-5 | TRBV28 | CASGSGGLQETQYF | TGTGCCAGCGGTAGCGGGGGCCTCCAAGAGACCCAGTACTTC
NA | NA | TRBJ1-5 | TRBV5-6 | CASSLNNQPQHF | TGTGCCAGCAGCTTGAATAATCAGCCCCAGCATTTT